The entry below describes one T cell receptor beta chain. How the authors handled the data: Amplification of reference gene primers was used by the study to estimate nucleated cell counts. Sequencing was performed with immunoSEQ multiplex PCR; in TCRdb, only in-frame clones are kept and a portion is missing. The DNA gave D and trimming, while V, J and clone size come from that table. This table has 90,000 to 140,000 clones, 65% to 90% appearing once. Trimming removed 4 bases at V and 2 bases at J, with 9 bases between. Germline CDR1 SGHRS, CDR2 YFSETQ. The CDR3 contains 14 residues. This entry comes from a study of blood T cell repertoires in COVID-19. About the research overall: The origin of the acute and convalescent COVID-19 samples was the United States, Italy and Spain. PBMCs, B-cell-depleted T cells, or T cells were the source of the cDNA or gDNA that made up the material.

This receptor was taken from a man older than 75 with acute or convalescent COVID-19. Input material: peripheral blood. The chain joins TRBV5-1 to TRBJ2-2; D is possibly TRBD2 (5 bases). This CDR3 reads CASSTRLNTGELFF. DNA of the CDR3: TGCGCCAGCAGCACTAGACTTAACACCGGGGAGCTGTTTTTT.